What follows are 29 T cell receptor beta chains derived from one specimen sequenced in a study of T cells in Graves' hyperthyroidism and ophthalmopathy. Regions amplified from RNA transcripts were the TCR beta CDR3 regions. The HTBI set primed first-round TCR CDR3 RT-PCR. Using its own MiXCR run on the multiplex PCR reads, TCRdb lists one record per CDR3 protein. The repertoire holds about 640,000 distinct CDR3 sequences, about 14% seen once, with roughly an eighth in the top ten. The source material was blood. Receptor source: a woman between 50 and 59 years old with Graves' ophthalmopathy.

Comment on this clonotype: This sequence may be a read error, since a much larger clone differs from it by one base. The V and J genes are TRBV27 and TRBJ1-3; D possibly corresponds to TRBD1 (6 bases). CDR1 is MNHEY, CDR2 SMNVEV, per germline (reference sequence). The CDR3 runs 17 residues. The DNA for the CDR3 is TGTGCCAACAGTTCGACCCCTCTAGGCAGGGGAGGAAACACCATATATTTT. Its translation: CANSSTPLGRGGNTIYF.

This clonotype was picked up many times. The rearrangement links TRBV28 to TRBJ2-7, with TRBD1 matching over 10 bases. Looked up from germline, CDR1 is MDHEN and CDR2 is SYDVKM. The CDR3 totals 16 residues. J lost 3 bases, V lost 5 bases, and 10 bases had no gene match. As DNA, the CDR3 is TGTGCCAGCAGTACACGCGACAGGGGGCTGGGCTACGAGCAGTACTTC. Amino acids: CASSTRDRGLGYEQYF. The whole variable domain, remainder taken from reference TRBV28 and TRBJ2-7, is DVKVTQSSRYLVKRTGEKVFLECVQDMDHENMFWYRQDPGLGLRLIYFSYDVKMKEKGDIPEGYSVSREKKERFSLILESASTNQTSMYLCASSTRDRGLGYEQYFGPGTRLTVT.

This clonotype showed up many times. The chain has TRBV18 and TRBJ2-7, with D possibly matching TRBD2 (5 bases). Germline V lookup: CDR1 KGHSH, CDR2 LQKENI. Trimming removed 3 bases at V and 2 bases at J, with 11 bases between. The CDR3 is 14 residues long. CDR3: CASSPRSGTYEQYF. The CDR3 coding sequence is TGTGCCAGCTCACCCCGGTCGGGAACCTACGAGCAGTACTTC. The full variable domain, completed using reference TRBV18 and TRBJ2-7, is NAGVMQNPRHLVRRRGQEARLRCSPMKGHSHVYWYRQLPEEGLKFMVYLQKENIIDESGMPKERFSAEFPKEGPSILRIQQVVRGDSAAYFCASSPRSGTYEQYFGPGTRLTVT.

The sample holds many counts of this clonotype. The rearrangement links TRBV7-9 to TRBJ1-1; D uncertain. The CDR3 covers 11 residues. V dropped 1 base and J dropped 11 bases, with 8 bases sitting between them. CDR1 is SEHNR and CDR2 is FQNEAQ in the germline V gene (reference sequence). Written as DNA, the CDR3 is TGTGCCAGCAGCTTAGGAGGGCCTGCTTTCTTT. It encodes CASSLGGPAFF.

The chain is built from TRBV28 and TRBJ2-3, with 15 bases lining up with TRBD2. The CDR3 is 19 residues long. Germline-derived CDR1 and CDR2 are MDHEN and SYDVKM. V was pared by 4 bases and J by 4 bases, with 12 bases of the junction left unmatched. The CDR3 region has the DNA TGTGCCAGCAGTTCCTCTCCGGGACTAGCGGGAGGAGGGCCAGATACGCAGTATTTT. Translation: CASSSSPGLAGGGPDTQYF.

This rearrangement joins TRBV7-6 to TRBJ2-1; no definite D call. V lost 2 bases and J 6 bases, leaving 14 bases between the germline ends. The CDR3 has 15 amino acids. CDR1 is SGHVS and CDR2 is FNYEAQ in the germline V gene. In DNA form, the CDR3 reads TGTGCCAGCAGCTTATTTGCGGAGAAGGCCAATGAGCAGTTCTTC. Translated: CASSLFAEKANEQFF.

This clonotype was observed a handful of times. J is TRBJ2-1 and V is TRBV9, with TRBD2 identical over 7 bases. After removal of 0 bases from V and 3 bases from J, the junction contained 6 bases not matched to a gene. This CDR3 contains 16 residues. Germline V gene data show CDR1 as SGDLS and CDR2 as YYNGEE. The CDR3 nucleotides are TGTGCCAGCAGCGTAGGGGGGAGGGGAGTCTACAATGAGCAGTTCTTC. The encoded protein is CASSVGGRGVYNEQFF.

This clonotype was detected ten times or more. The V call is TRBV29-1, the J call TRBJ2-1; D is unclear. Germline CDR1 SQVTM, CDR2 ANQGSEA. CDR3 length: 16 amino acids. Trimming pared 1 base from V and 0 bases from J, leaving 13 bases between. CDR3 bases: TGCAGCGTTGAAGGACATCTCCCCAGCTCCTACAATGAGCAGTTCTTC. This translates into CSVEGHLPSSYNEQFF.

This clonotype came up a few times. The conserved final phenylalanine or tryptophan is absent from the CDR3, which likely points to a read error. The rearrangement joins TRBV28 to TRBJ2-1; TRBD2 aligns across 7 bases. This CDR3 has 15 residues. With 3 bases clipped from V and 0 bases from J, the junction kept 2 bases outside the gene matches. The V gene's germline CDR1 is MDHEN and CDR2 SYDVKM. In nucleotides, the CDR3 is TGTGCCAGCAGTTTTCTAGCGGCCTCCTACAATGAGCAGTTCTCC. This encodes CASSFLAASYNEQFS.

This chain links TRBV6-1 with TRBJ2-1; tentative D call: TRBD2 (6 bases). CDR1 and CDR2 from the germline V gene are MNHNS and SASEGT. This CDR3 contains 13 residues. V gave up 6 bases and J gave up 10 bases, with 16 bases separating them. CDR3 loop: CASSPKTAGEQFF. The CDR3 DNA follows: TGTGCCAGCAGCCCAAAGACCGCGGGGGAGCAGTTCTTC.

This clonotype was counted at least ten times. The J gene is TRBJ2-1, the V gene TRBV29-1; 10 bases match TRBD2. Trimming cost V 4 bases and J 1 base; bases outside gene matches: 1. This CDR3 contains 14 residues. Germline loops: CDR1 SQVTM, CDR2 ANQGSEA. In nucleotides, the CDR3 is TGCAGCGTTGGAGCGGGAGGGTCCTACAATGAGCAGTTCTTC. It specifies CSVGAGGSYNEQFF.

This clonotype was observed many times. The V and J genes are TRBV28 and TRBJ1-5; 7 bases fit TRBD1. Trimming took 8 bases from V and 3 from J; bases not matched to a gene: 13. From germline, CDR1 is MDHEN and CDR2 SYDVKM. CDR3 length: 16 residues. CDR3 sequence: CASRGGWTGPNQPQHF. The DNA of the CDR3 is TGTGCCAGCCGAGGGGGGTGGACAGGTCCCAATCAGCCCCAGCATTTT.

This clonotype appeared a few times. V and J are TRBV9 and TRBJ2-1; D unresolved. This CDR3 is 16 amino acids long. Trimming stripped 4 bases from V and 2 bases from J, with 16 bases between. Germline lookup yields CDR1 SGDLS and CDR2 YYNGEE. The CDR3 DNA reads as TGTGCCAGCAGCTCCTCTCAGACCGAGCCCTACAATGAGCAGTTCTTC. Encoded protein: CASSSSQTEPYNEQFF.

This clonotype was recorded at least ten times. V gene TRBV2 combines with J gene TRBJ1-2; 7 bases line up with TRBD1. Germline CDR1 is SNHLY and CDR2 is FYNNEI. CDR3 length equals 14 residues. After removal of 2 bases from V and 4 bases from J, the junction contained 4 bases not matched to a gene. The CDR3 sequence is CASSELGQTYGYTF. CDR3 DNA: TGTGCCAGCAGTGAATTGGGACAGACCTATGGCTACACCTTC.

This clonotype was observed a handful of times. DNA for the CDR3: TGCAGTGCTGGGGTACAGGGGGGATACAATGAGCAGTTCTTC. It codes for CSAGVQGGYNEQFF. The gene calls are TRBV20-1 and TRBJ2-1; 8 nucleotides match TRBD1. Germline V CDR1 and CDR2: DFQATT, SNEGSKA (reference sequence). This CDR3 comprises 14 residues. Trimming cost V 5 bases and J 4 bases; bases outside gene matches: 7.

In its sample, this clonotype was seen many times. The chain joins TRBV20-1 to TRBJ2-7; no definite D call. The CDR3 totals 12 residues. Germline V gives CDR1 DFQATT, CDR2 SNEGSKA (reference sequence). The ends were cut back, 3 bases at V and 2 bases at J, with 8 bases in the middle. The CDR3 here is CSASQLAYEQYF. The CDR3 nucleotides read TGCAGTGCTAGCCAGTTAGCCTACGAGCAGTACTTC.

This clonotype was counted ten times or more. The chain is built from TRBV11-2 and TRBJ2-2; D not resolved. V shed 2 bases and J shed 2 bases, with 6 bases lying between them. Germline V gene lookup returns CDR1 SGHAT and CDR2 FQNNGV. The CDR3 loop spans 14 amino acids. The chain's CDR3 is CASSLLLNTGELFF. CDR3 sequence (DNA): TGTGCCAGCAGCTTACTACTTAACACCGGGGAGCTGTTTTTT.

This clonotype was counted ten times or more. The chain employs TRBV28 and TRBJ1-1; 7 bases line up with TRBD1. Germline V gene sequence: CDR1 MDHEN, CDR2 SYDVKM. The length of the CDR3 is 14 residues. The V segment lost 3 bases and the J segment 5 bases; nucleotides outside the gene matches: 6. The CDR3 coding sequence is TGTGCCAGCAGTTTCGACAGGGTATGGACTGAAGCTTTCTTT. It specifies CASSFDRVWTEAFF.

In DNA form, the CDR3 reads TGTGCCAGCAGTTGGGGGAGGGGATACGAGCAGTACTTC. Encoded protein: CASSWGRGYEQYF. The chain couples TRBV6-1 to TRBJ2-7; 7 bases line up with TRBD2. Germline values: CDR1 MNHNS, CDR2 SASEGT. CDR3 length equals 13 residues. The ends lost 5 bases at V and 4 bases at J; junction bases unmatched: 5.

This clonotype was seen many times. This sequence joins TRBV5-5 and TRBJ1-5; D possibly corresponds to TRBD1 (6 bases). The CDR3 has 16 amino acids. Trimming stripped 4 bases from V and 3 bases from J, with 17 bases between. CDR1 and CDR2 from the germline V gene are SGHKS and YYEKEE (reference sequence). CDR3 in amino acids: CASSTGPGHLNQPQHF. The CDR3 DNA reads as TGTGCCAGCAGCACGGGACCGGGACACCTCAATCAGCCCCAGCATTTT.

Ten or more counts support this clonotype. The chain couples TRBV3-1 to TRBJ1-3; 7 nucleotides align to TRBD1. The germline CDR1 and CDR2 sequences are LGHDT and YNNKEL (reference sequence). J was trimmed by 2 bases and V by 4 bases; bases with no gene match: 5. The CDR3 contains 15 residues. The CDR3 coding sequence is TGTGCCAGCAGCCCCCGGGACAGAGCTGGAAACACCATATATTTT. Its translation is CASSPRDRAGNTIYF.

In its sample, this clonotype was seen a few times. The DNA of the CDR3 is TGTGCCAGCACTAACTCTGGGGCCAACGTCCTGACTTTC. This sequence encodes CASTNSGANVLTF. The chain carries TRBV9 and TRBJ2-6; no clear D gene. Germline CDR1 SGDLS, CDR2 YYNGEE. Trimming left V 6 bases short and J 0 bases short, with 4 bases between. This CDR3 has 13 amino acids. Together with reference TRBV9 and TRBJ2-6, the CDR3 gives the full variable domain: DSGVTQTPKHLITATGQRVTLRCSPRSGDLSVYWYQQSLDQGLQFLIQYYNGEERAKGNILERFSAQQFPDLHSELNLSSLELGDSALYFCASTNSGANVLTFGAGSRLTVL.

This clonotype was seen more than once but under ten times. The chain is built from TRBV18 and TRBJ1-4, with a weak D call TRBD1 (5 bases). V lost 6 bases and J 2 bases, leaving 25 bases between the germline ends. Germline CDR1 reads KGHSH; CDR2 reads LQKENI. The CDR3 has 19 residues. The CDR3 DNA follows: TGTGCCAGCTCCCTCAGGGACTGGAAGCTCCCAGGGACTAATGAAAAACTGTTTTTT. This codes for CASSLRDWKLPGTNEKLFF. Looking up the rest from reference TRBV18 and TRBJ1-4 gives the full variable domain: NAGVMQNPRHLVRRRGQEARLRCSPMKGHSHVYWYRQLPEEGLKFMVYLQKENIIDESGMPKERFSAEFPKEGPSILRIQQVVRGDSAAYFCASSLRDWKLPGTNEKLFFGSGTQLSVL.

The chain carries TRBV6-1 and TRBJ1-6; TRBD1 might be the D (6 bases). Looked up from germline, CDR1 is MNHNS and CDR2 is SASEGT. CDR3 length: 17 amino acids. Trimming removed 5 bases at V and 4 bases at J, with 18 bases between. CDR3 region: CASSRGGATDYNSPLHF. CDR3 bases: TGTGCCAGCAGTAGAGGGGGTGCTACTGATTATAATTCACCCCTCCACTTT.

The V gene is TRBV5-1, the J gene TRBJ2-2; no definite D call. Trimming cost V 2 bases and J 8 bases, with 22 bases left between them. The CDR3 runs to 17 residues. In germline, CDR1 is SGHRS, CDR2 YFSETQ. CDR3 coding DNA: TGCGCCAGCAGCTTAGTTTCCAGTCTTTCCCTTATAGGGGAGCTGTTTTTT. As protein: CASSLVSSLSLIGELFF.

The chain employs TRBV27 and TRBJ2-4; the match to TRBD2 covers 12 bases. V was pared by 3 bases and J by 3 bases, with 9 bases of the junction left unmatched. Germline V gene lookup returns CDR1 MNHEY and CDR2 SMNVEV (reference sequence). The CDR3 covers 18 residues. The CDR3 sequence is CASSLTSGSRLVKNIQYF. In DNA form, the CDR3 reads TGTGCCAGCAGTTTGACTAGCGGGAGTCGCTTGGTCAAAAACATTCAGTACTTC.

This sequence joins TRBV20-1 and TRBJ2-1; the match to TRBD2 covers 15 bases. Looked up from germline, CDR1 is DFQATT and CDR2 is SNEGSKA (reference sequence). The CDR3 runs 16 residues. V was clipped by 5 bases and J by 4 bases; unmatched bases: 6. In nucleotides, the CDR3 is TGCAGTGCTGAACCGGGACTAGCGGGAGGATACAATGAGCAGTTCTTC. It codes for CSAEPGLAGGYNEQFF.

This chain connects TRBV12-3 or TRBV12-4 to TRBJ1-1; D is ambiguous. V gave up 6 bases and J gave up 1 base, with 6 bases separating them. The CDR3 runs to 12 residues. The CDR3 loop is CASRYWNTEAFF. Written as DNA, the CDR3 is TGTGCCAGCAGATACTGGAACACTGAAGCTTTCTTT.

Concerning this clonotype itself: A much larger clone lies one base from this, so it may be a read error. The chain links TRBV18 to TRBJ1-1; D is unresolved. Germline V gene sequence: CDR1 KGHSH, CDR2 LQKENI. V shed 8 bases and J shed 1 base, with 20 bases lying between them. The length of the CDR3 is 16 residues. The CDR3 DNA reads as TGTGCCAGCACCCTGATTAGACGGGGTGAGAACACTGAAGCTTTCTTT. Translated: CASTLIRRGENTEAFF.